This T cell receptor (beta chain) originates from a study of OX40 agonist ivuxolimab in advanced cancers. Findings and limits, study-wide: Low normalized T-cell clonal expansion also characterized some of the nonresponders.

Notes on this clone: What it binds is unknown.

Peripheral blood came from all dose cohorts at three timepoints. Profiling relied on immunoSEQ multiplex PCR, and the TCRdb table lists in-frame clones only, not all of them. The sample contains around 140,000 clones, 90% of which appear only once. V was clipped by 6 bases and J by 4 bases, with 18 bases between them. The CDR3 is 15 residues long. Germline CDR1 and CDR2: MDHEN and SYDVKM. The receptor's source is an adult with an advanced solid tumor such as melanoma, head and neck, liver or kidney cancer. V is TRBV28 and J is TRBJ1-1; a weak D match, TRBD1 (5 bases). Sequences were derived from CD4+ or CD8+ T cells sorted from blood, sampled in a trial of the OX40 agonist ivuxolimab. In DNA, the CDR3 is TGTGCCAGCAGACCCGGGGGGTCCTTAGGCACTGAAGCTTTCTTT. Its protein product is CASRPGGSLGTEAFF.